This is a list of T cell receptor beta chains from one sample in a study of T cells in Graves' hyperthyroidism and ophthalmopathy. One entry per CDR3 protein results from TCRdb running MiXCR on the multiplex PCR reads. The sample lists around 690,000 distinct CDR3 sequences, 15% to 20% occurring once. Source material: blood. The source of these receptors is a man in his forties or fifties with Graves' hyperthyroidism. Each CDR3 is given with its conserved first and last residue. A D gene is named only where the DNA matches it firmly. Clone sizes are given selectively: once, few, many, or a class where the clone is expanded.

clone size: -; V gene: TRBV7-6; J gene: TRBJ2-5; D gene: TRBD1; CDR3 DNA: TGTGCCAGCAGCCCGCAGGGGGTTATACAGTACTTC; CDR3 protein: CASSPQGVIQYF
clone size: -; V gene: TRBV5-1; J gene: TRBJ2-1; D gene: -; CDR3 DNA: TGCGCCAGCAGCTCAGGGGGGCGGATCTCCTACAATGAGCAGTTCTTC; CDR3 protein: CASSSGGRISYNEQFF
clone size: many; V gene: TRBV2; J gene: TRBJ1-3; D gene: TRBD1; CDR3 DNA: TGTGCCAGCAAGACAGGGGGAAACACCATATATTTT; CDR3 protein: CASKTGGNTIYF
clone size: many; V gene: TRBV7-2; J gene: TRBJ1-2; D gene: -; CDR3 DNA: TGTGCCAGCAGCTTAGTTATAGGGATGAGCAATGGCTACACCTTC; CDR3 protein: CASSLVIGMSNGYTF
clone size: many; V gene: TRBV7-9; J gene: TRBJ1-2; D gene: -; CDR3 DNA: TGTGCCAGCAGCTTAACCCCTTGGACAAATCCTATTGATGGCTACACCTTC; CDR3 protein: CASSLTPWTNPIDGYTF
clone size: few; V gene: TRBV4-2; J gene: TRBJ1-1; D gene: TRBD1; CDR3 DNA: TGTGCCAGCAGCCAAGTAGTGGGCAGGGGGCACACTGAAGCTTTCTTT; CDR3 protein: CASSQVVGRGHTEAFF
clone size: many; V gene: TRBV28; J gene: TRBJ1-5; D gene: -; CDR3 DNA: TGTGCCAGCAGTTCACCGGGGGGGGGTAGTCAGCCCCAGCATTTT; CDR3 protein: CASSSPGGGSQPQHF
clone size: -; V gene: TRBV5-6; J gene: TRBJ1-2; D gene: TRBD1; CDR3 DNA: TGTGCCAGCAGCCGCCGGGACAGGGAGGACTATGGCTACACCTTC; CDR3 protein: CASSRRDREDYGYTF
clone size: many; V gene: TRBV30; J gene: TRBJ1-2; D gene: -; CDR3 DNA: TGTGCCTGGAGTTTCGCCAATCTACAGGTTGGAGGCTACACCTTC; CDR3 protein: CAWSFANLQVGGYTF
clone size: many; V gene: TRBV12-3/TRBV12-4; J gene: TRBJ2-1; D gene: TRBD2; CDR3 DNA: TGTGCCAGCAGTCCTTGGAATAGCGGGAGCTCCTACAATGAGCAGTTCTTC; CDR3 protein: CASSPWNSGSSYNEQFF
clone size: many; V gene: TRBV7-2; J gene: TRBJ2-7; D gene: -; CDR3 DNA: TGTGCCAGCAGCTTACACTGGGAAGGCGAGCAGTACTTC; CDR3 protein: CASSLHWEGEQYF
clone size: -; V gene: TRBV13; J gene: TRBJ2-2; D gene: TRBD2; CDR3 DNA: TGTGCCAGCAGCACGGGACTAGCGGGAACACACCGGGAGCTGTTTTTT; CDR3 protein: CASSTGLAGTHRELFF
clone size: many; V gene: TRBV5-1; J gene: TRBJ2-5; D gene: -; CDR3 DNA: TGCGCCAGCAGTCGGGACGGCCAAGGATTGGAGACCCAGTACTTC; CDR3 protein: CASSRDGQGLETQYF
clone size: -; V gene: TRBV7-8; J gene: TRBJ1-2; D gene: -; CDR3 DNA: TGTGCCAGCAGCAAGGACACGACCTATGGCTACACCTTC; CDR3 protein: CASSKDTTYGYTF
clone size: -; V gene: TRBV28; J gene: TRBJ2-5; D gene: -; CDR3 DNA: TGTGCCAGCAGTTTTCGCCCCCGGCACCTTGGGGAGACCCAGTACTTC; CDR3 protein: CASSFRPRHLGETQYF
clone size: many; V gene: TRBV18; J gene: TRBJ2-7; D gene: -; CDR3 DNA: TGTGCCAGCTCTCTAGGTAACGAGCAGTACTTC; CDR3 protein: CASSLGNEQYF
clone size: many; V gene: TRBV11-2; J gene: TRBJ2-1; D gene: TRBD2; CDR3 DNA: TGTGCCAGCAGCTTAGTTGCTAGCGGCAATGAGCAGTTCTTC; CDR3 protein: CASSLVASGNEQFF
clone size: many; V gene: TRBV6-1; J gene: TRBJ2-5; D gene: TRBD1; CDR3 DNA: TGTGCCAGCAATAGACAGGGCGGAGAGACCCAGTACTTC; CDR3 protein: CASNRQGGETQYF
clone size: many; V gene: TRBV11-2; J gene: TRBJ1-6; D gene: -; CDR3 DNA: TGTGCCAGCAGCCCTTACGTACTGAACCGGGGCTATAATTCACCCCTCCACTTT; CDR3 protein: CASSPYVLNRGYNSPLHF
clone size: -; V gene: TRBV6-2/TRBV6-3; J gene: TRBJ1-2; D gene: -; CDR3 DNA: TGTGCCAGCAGTTACTCAATGCGCTATGGCTACACCTTC; CDR3 protein: CASSYSMRYGYTF
clone size: -; V gene: TRBV19; J gene: TRBJ1-5; D gene: -; CDR3 DNA: TGTGCCAGTAGGGGGGACTGGGGTTGCAATCAGCCCCAGCATTTT; CDR3 protein: CASRGDWGCNQPQHF
clone size: many; V gene: TRBV9; J gene: TRBJ2-1; D gene: TRBD2; CDR3 DNA: TGTGCCAGCAGCCCCAGCGGGACCCCGAAGCACAATGAGCAGTTCTTC; CDR3 protein: CASSPSGTPKHNEQFF
clone size: many; V gene: TRBV27; J gene: TRBJ2-7; D gene: TRBD1; CDR3 DNA: TGTGCCAGCAGCGGACAGGGTTGGTCCTACGAGCAGTACTTC; CDR3 protein: CASSGQGWSYEQYF
clone size: -; V gene: TRBV7-9; J gene: TRBJ1-3; D gene: TRBD1; CDR3 DNA: TGTGCCAGCAGCTGGGGACAGGCTCTCTCTGGAAACACCATATATTTT; CDR3 protein: CASSWGQALSGNTIYF
clone size: many; V gene: TRBV10-3; J gene: TRBJ1-5; D gene: -; CDR3 DNA: TGTGCCATCAGTGAGACAGGGAACAATCAGCCCCAGCATTTT; CDR3 protein: CAISETGNNQPQHF
clone size: many; V gene: TRBV12-3/TRBV12-4; J gene: TRBJ2-1; D gene: -; CDR3 DNA: TGTGCCAGCAGTTTAATACGGGACCTTAGCAATGAGCAGTTCTTC; CDR3 protein: CASSLIRDLSNEQFF
clone size: many; V gene: TRBV29-1; J gene: TRBJ2-5; D gene: TRBD2; CDR3 DNA: TGCAGCGCCGACTGGGAGGGCCGAGAGACCCAGTACTTC; CDR3 protein: CSADWEGRETQYF
clone size: -; V gene: TRBV10-1; J gene: TRBJ1-2; D gene: -; CDR3 DNA: TGCGCCCGCTTGGTTGACCAACGGAAAGGACGGGGGAGGGGACATGGCTACACCTTC; CDR3 protein: CARLVDQRKGRGRGHGYTF
clone size: -; V gene: TRBV27; J gene: TRBJ2-4; D gene: -; CDR3 DNA: TGTGCCAGCAGTCTGAGGTCTACCCTAGCCAAAAACATTCAGTACTTC; CDR3 protein: CASSLRSTLAKNIQYF
clone size: many; V gene: TRBV20-1; J gene: TRBJ1-1; D gene: -; CDR3 DNA: TGCAGTGCTAGAGGGGGTACAGAAGGAGCGCAGACTGAAGCTTTCTTT; CDR3 protein: CSARGGTEGAQTEAFF
clone size: many; V gene: TRBV29-1; J gene: TRBJ2-5; D gene: -; CDR3 DNA: TGCAGCGTCCGTCCTTGGGTTCAAGAGACCCAGTACTTC; CDR3 protein: CSVRPWVQETQYF
clone size: many; V gene: TRBV5-1; J gene: TRBJ2-1; D gene: TRBD2; CDR3 DNA: TGCGCCAGCAGCTTGGGTAGCGGGAATAGGAATGAGCAGTTCTTC; CDR3 protein: CASSLGSGNRNEQFF
clone size: -; V gene: TRBV4-1; J gene: TRBJ1-1; D gene: -; CDR3 DNA: TGCGCCAGCAGCCAAGGCCTTCATGCGAACACTGAAGCTTTCTTT; CDR3 protein: CASSQGLHANTEAFF
clone size: many; V gene: TRBV12-5; J gene: TRBJ2-1; D gene: -; CDR3 DNA: TGTGCTAGTGGCGGACAGTTCCCCCGTTATGAGCAGTTCTTC; CDR3 protein: CASGGQFPRYEQFF
clone size: many; V gene: TRBV18; J gene: TRBJ2-4; D gene: -; CDR3 DNA: TGTGCCAGCTCACCACCGCAGGACTGGAAAAACATTCAGTACTTC; CDR3 protein: CASSPPQDWKNIQYF
clone size: many; V gene: TRBV3-1; J gene: TRBJ2-5; D gene: -; CDR3 DNA: TGTGCCAGCAGCCAAAGCGGTAATCCGGAGACCCAGTACTTC; CDR3 protein: CASSQSGNPETQYF
clone size: many; V gene: TRBV27; J gene: TRBJ1-2; D gene: TRBD1; CDR3 DNA: TGTGCCAGCAGTACTCGACAGGGGGCGCGGGGCTACACCTTC; CDR3 protein: CASSTRQGARGYTF
clone size: many; V gene: TRBV7-2; J gene: TRBJ2-5; D gene: -; CDR3 DNA: TGTGCCAGCAGCCCCCGAAGTAGCGCAATCCAAGAGACCCAGTACTTC; CDR3 protein: CASSPRSSAIQETQYF
clone size: many; V gene: TRBV24-1; J gene: TRBJ2-7; D gene: -; CDR3 DNA: TGTGCCACCAGTGATCCCGGGGAAGTTCCGAGGCAGTACTTC; CDR3 protein: CATSDPGEVPRQYF
clone size: few; V gene: TRBV12-3/TRBV12-4; J gene: TRBJ1-2; D gene: TRBD1; CDR3 DNA: TGTGCCAGCAGTTTCCCGCCGGAGGGGGCCTATGGCTACACCTTC; CDR3 protein: CASSFPPEGAYGYTF
clone size: many; V gene: TRBV6-1; J gene: TRBJ1-1; D gene: -; CDR3 DNA: TGTGCCAGCGGGTTCGACAGGAACACTGAAGCTTTCTTT; CDR3 protein: CASGFDRNTEAFF
clone size: many; V gene: TRBV20-1; J gene: TRBJ2-5; D gene: -; CDR3 DNA: TGCAGTGCTATCAAAGAGACCCAGTACTTC; CDR3 protein: CSAIKETQYF
clone size: -; V gene: TRBV28; J gene: TRBJ2-3; D gene: -; CDR3 DNA: TGTGCCAGCAGTTTATCGGCGGTTTCTAGCACAGATACGCAGTATTTT; CDR3 protein: CASSLSAVSSTDTQYF
clone size: many; V gene: TRBV12-3/TRBV12-4; J gene: TRBJ1-4; D gene: -; CDR3 DNA: TGTGCCAGCAGTCCTGGTTTGTGGGACCTACTAACTAATGAAAAACTGTTTTTT; CDR3 protein: CASSPGLWDLLTNEKLFF
clone size: -; V gene: TRBV30; J gene: TRBJ1-1; D gene: -; CDR3 DNA: TGTGCCTGGGGAACGGGGCAGGCTGAAGCTTTCTTT; CDR3 protein: CAWGTGQAEAFF